This T cell receptor beta chain was identified in a study of CD8 T cells in ankylosing spondylitis. With molecular barcodes, quantitative 5'-RACE was used to make the TCR beta libraries. TCRdb redid the calling of the 5' RACE reads with MiXCR, one entry per CDR3 protein. This sample yields 150,000 to 200,000 distinct CDR3 sequences, of which 18% are seen a single time; more than 3.5% belongs to the top ten. The table lists this clonotype with many counts. Its antigen remains unidentified. The study's findings and limits: Earlier reports found some motif variants in synovial fluid and blood in reactive arthritis. Reported data indicate significant enrichment of disease-linked clones within matched ankylosing spondylitis synovial fluid. Clones linked with disease were CD8+ and fairly uncommon in the peripheral blood.

The germline gives CDR1 SEHNR, CDR2 FQNEAQ (reference sequence). The V end was cut by 3 bases, the J end by 2 bases, with 16 bases between. CDR3 length: 16 residues. The sequence derives from a male donor aged 5 to 29 with ankylosing spondylitis or in good health (not recorded which). The chain joins TRBV7-9 to TRBJ1-2; D is possibly TRBD1 (6 bases). The sequenced material came from blood, either unsorted or a sorted T cell fraction (not recorded which). Written as DNA, the CDR3 is TGTGCCAGCAGCTTGAGCAGGGGAGATTCCAACTATGGCTACACCTTC. It yields the protein CASSLSRGDSNYGYTF.